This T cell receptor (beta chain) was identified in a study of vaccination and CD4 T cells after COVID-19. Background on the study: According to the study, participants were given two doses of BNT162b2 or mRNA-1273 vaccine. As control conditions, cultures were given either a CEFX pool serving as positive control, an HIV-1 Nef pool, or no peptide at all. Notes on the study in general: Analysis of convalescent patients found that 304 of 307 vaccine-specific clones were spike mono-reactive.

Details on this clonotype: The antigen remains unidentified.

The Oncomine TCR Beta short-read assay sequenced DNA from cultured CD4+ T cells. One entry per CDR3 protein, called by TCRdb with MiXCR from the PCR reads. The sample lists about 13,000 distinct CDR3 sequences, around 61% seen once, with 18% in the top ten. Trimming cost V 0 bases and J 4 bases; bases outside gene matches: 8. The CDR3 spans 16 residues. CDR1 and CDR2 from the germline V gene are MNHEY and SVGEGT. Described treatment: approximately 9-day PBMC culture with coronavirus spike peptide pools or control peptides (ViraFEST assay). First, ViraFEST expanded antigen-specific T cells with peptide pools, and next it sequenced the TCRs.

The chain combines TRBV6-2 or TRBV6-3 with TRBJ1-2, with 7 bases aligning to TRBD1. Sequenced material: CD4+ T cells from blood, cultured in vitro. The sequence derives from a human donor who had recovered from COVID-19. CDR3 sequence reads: CASSYSSDRHSYGYTF. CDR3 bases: TGTGCCAGCAGTTACTCCTCGGACAGGCATTCCTATGGCTACACCTTC.